Shown below are 8 T cell receptor beta chains from a single sample sequenced in a study of Ad26.COV2.S vaccination and SARS-CoV-2 variants. Treatment denoted: about 20 received Ad26.COV2.S at low or high dose, single or two shots; 5 received placebo; per-sample allocation not given. At day 63 after the first vaccine or placebo injection, samples were drawn. TCRdb's copy holds only in-frame clones and misses some; the assay was immunoSEQ multiplex PCR. Of approximately 280,000 clones in the sample, around 87% were seen once. Sequencing was performed on peripheral blood, taken in a trial of Ad26.COV2.S vaccine versus placebo. The origin of the receptors is a person between 18 and 59 years old who received the Ad26.COV2.S COVID-19 vaccine or a placebo.

The rearrangement links TRBV7-9 to TRBJ1-2; 8 bases align to TRBD1. Germline V gene sequence: CDR1 SEHNR, CDR2 FQNEAQ (reference sequence). The CDR3 consists of 18 residues. V lost 4 bases, J lost 8 bases, and 21 bases stayed unmatched. CDR3 DNA: TGTGCCAGCAGCTCTTCTCGGACAGGGCCCAGGCCCCCTAAGGGCTACACCTTC. Translation: CASSSSRTGPRPPKGYTF.

CDR3 DNA sequence: TGTGCCAGCACCCCCCGGGCGGGGAGCTACGAGCAGTACTTC. This codes for CASTPRAGSYEQYF. The chain is built from TRBV7-2 and TRBJ2-7; possible D gene TRBD2, 6 bases. V lost 7 bases and J 3 bases, leaving 16 bases between the germline ends. Germline V gene sequence: CDR1 SGHTA, CDR2 FQGNSA. The CDR3 runs 14 residues.

The gene calls are TRBV6-5 and TRBJ2-6, with 7 bases matching TRBD1. Germline V CDR1 and CDR2: MNHEY, SVGAGI. The CDR3 totals 14 residues. The junction had 5 bases not matched to a gene; V was cut back by 8 bases and J by 4 bases. The CDR3 coding sequence is TGTGCCAGCTACCCAGGGGGAGGGGCCAACGTCCTGACTTTC. It codes for CASYPGGGANVLTF.

The V gene is TRBV10-2, the J gene TRBJ2-1, with D hard to call. Trimming shortened V by 1 base and J by 4 bases, and 8 bases separated the two germline ends. The V gene's germline CDR1 is WSHSY and CDR2 SAAADI. This CDR3 has 14 residues. The CDR3 here is CASSELAVYNEQFF. As DNA, the CDR3 is TGCGCCAGCAGTGAGTTGGCGGTTTACAATGAGCAGTTCTTC.

This chain links TRBV19 with TRBJ2-7, with 8 nucleotides matching TRBD1. Trimming at V came to 6 bases and at J to 3 bases, leaving 7 bases not matched to a gene. Germline CDR1 LNHDA, CDR2 SQIVND (reference sequence). The CDR3 covers 14 residues. The CDR3 DNA follows: TGTGCCAGTAGCTCGACAGGGGTCGGCTACGAGCAGTACTTC. The encoded protein is CASSSTGVGYEQYF.

The rearrangement joins TRBV6-5 to TRBJ1-1; 9 bases are shared with TRBD1. CDR3 length equals 16 residues. Germline V gene data show CDR1 as MNHEY and CDR2 as SVGAGI. The V segment lost 0 bases and the J segment 5 bases; nucleotides outside the gene matches: 7. The CDR3 sequence is CASSYSMSTGGTEAFF. DNA of the CDR3: TGTGCCAGCAGTTACTCGATGTCGACAGGGGGGACTGAAGCTTTCTTT.

The chain recombines TRBV19 with TRBJ1-3; no clear D gene. Trimming left V 7 bases short and J 0 bases short, with 10 bases between. The CDR3 contains 14 residues. Germline CDR1 reads LNHDA; CDR2 reads SQIVND (reference sequence). The CDR3 here is CASTGSHSGNTIYF. CDR3 DNA sequence: TGTGCCAGTACCGGATCCCACTCTGGAAACACCATATATTTT.

The rearrangement uses TRBV7-2 and TRBJ2-1; 8 bases map to TRBD2. With V trimmed by 3 bases and J by 3 bases, 4 bases remained unmatched. This CDR3 region has 15 residues. Germline CDR1 reads SGHTA; CDR2 reads FQGNSA. This CDR3 reads CASSFRGGLYNEQFF. DNA of the CDR3: TGTGCCAGCAGCTTTCGGGGGGGGCTCTACAATGAGCAGTTCTTC.